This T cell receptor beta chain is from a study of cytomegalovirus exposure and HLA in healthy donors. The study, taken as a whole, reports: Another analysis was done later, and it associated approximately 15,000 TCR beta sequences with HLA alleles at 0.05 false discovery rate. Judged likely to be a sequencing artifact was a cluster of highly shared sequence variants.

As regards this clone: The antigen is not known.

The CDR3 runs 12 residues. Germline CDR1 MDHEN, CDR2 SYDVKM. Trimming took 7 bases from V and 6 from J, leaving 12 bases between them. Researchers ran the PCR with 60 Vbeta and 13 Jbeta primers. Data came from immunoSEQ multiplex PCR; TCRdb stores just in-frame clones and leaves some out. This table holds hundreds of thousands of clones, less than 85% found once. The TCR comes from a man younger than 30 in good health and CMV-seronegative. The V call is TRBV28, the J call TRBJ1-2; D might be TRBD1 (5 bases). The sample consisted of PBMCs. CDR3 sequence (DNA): TGTGCCAGCACCGGGAGGGGCCATGGCTACACCTTC. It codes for CASTGRGHGYTF.